Listed here is a single TCR beta chain. The method was immunoSEQ multiplex PCR; TCRdb's version includes in-frame clones alone and lacks a portion of them. The table includes roughly 160,000 clones, about four fifths detected once. The data were obtained in a study of blood T cell repertoires in COVID-19. Study background: Acute and convalescent COVID-19 specimens originated in the United States, Italy and Spain.

The V gene end was trimmed by 8 bases and the J gene end by 0 bases; junction bases not matched to a gene: 16. The CDR3 has 18 residues. J is TRBJ1-2 and V is TRBV23-1, with 9 bases that match TRBD1. TRBV23-1 is treated as an ORF (open reading frame) with a function not yet certain. Sample: peripheral blood. The clonotype was recovered from an elderly woman with acute or convalescent COVID-19. In DNA, the CDR3 is TGCGCCAGCCCGGGCGGCGGGACAGGGCCCAACCCTAACTATGGCTACACCTTC. As protein: CASPGGGTGPNPNYGYTF.